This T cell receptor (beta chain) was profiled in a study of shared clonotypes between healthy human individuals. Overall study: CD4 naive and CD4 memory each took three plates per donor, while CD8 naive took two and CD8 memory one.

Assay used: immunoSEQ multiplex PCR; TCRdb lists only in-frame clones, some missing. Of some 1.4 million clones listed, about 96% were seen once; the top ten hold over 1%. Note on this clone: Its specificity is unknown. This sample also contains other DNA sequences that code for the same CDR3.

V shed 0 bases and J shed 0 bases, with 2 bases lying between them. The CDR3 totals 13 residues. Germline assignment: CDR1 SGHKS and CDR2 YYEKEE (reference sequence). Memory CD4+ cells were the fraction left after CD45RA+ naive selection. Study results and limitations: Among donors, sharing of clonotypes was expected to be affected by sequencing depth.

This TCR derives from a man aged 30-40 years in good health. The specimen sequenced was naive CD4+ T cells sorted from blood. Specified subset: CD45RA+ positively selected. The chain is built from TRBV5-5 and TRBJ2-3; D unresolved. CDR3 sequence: CASSLGSTDTQYF. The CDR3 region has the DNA TGTGCCAGCAGCTTGGGAAGCACAGATACGCAGTATTTT.